Listed below are T cell receptor beta chains from one sample, sequenced in a study of T cell repertoires in cytomegalovirus infection. These receptors' targets are unknown. TCRdb redid the calling of the reads with MiXCR, one entry per CDR3 protein. The repertoire holds approximately 270,000 distinct CDR3 sequences, with less than 25% as singletons. The sequenced sample was cultured PBMCs, obtained from culture after CMV antigen stimulation. The receptor set was obtained from a human donor in good health (CMV status not recorded). Some clones in this sample may be carry-over from other donors' samples. CDR3s include the opening cysteine and the closing phenylalanine or tryptophan. The D gene is left open where the match is weak. Some rows have no size entry. The others give once, few or many, or a class for an expanded clone.

>TRBV28|TRBJ2-7|few|NA
CASSPLIYEQYF
TGTGCCAGCAGCCCGTTGATCTACGAGCAGTACTTC
>TRBV6-1|TRBJ2-3|NA|NA
CASSLWGASDTQYF
TGTGCCAGCAGCCTCTGGGGGGCATCGGATACGCAGTATTTT
>TRBV27|TRBJ2-1|NA|NA
CASSPHLSSSYNEQFF
TGTGCCAGCAGTCCTCATCTTTCCAGCTCCTACAATGAGCAGTTCTTC
>TRBV7-2|TRBJ2-5|few|NA
CASSQGGFQETQYF
TGTGCCAGCAGCCAGGGGGGGTTCCAAGAGACCCAGTACTTC
>TRBV5-4|TRBJ2-1|many|TRBD1
CASSSTGAMRNEQFF
TGTGCCAGCAGCTCGACAGGGGCGATGCGAAATGAGCAGTTCTTC
>TRBV7-2|TRBJ1-5|many|NA
CASSFTGQPQHF
TGTGCCAGCAGCTTTACGGGTCAGCCCCAGCATTTT
>TRBV7-9|TRBJ2-2|many|TRBD2
CASSHTFSGRNTGELFF
TGTGCCAGCAGCCACACCTTTAGCGGGAGAAACACCGGGGAGCTGTTTTTT
>TRBV6-5|TRBJ1-2|NA|NA
CASSDRGRVYGYTF
TGTGCCAGCAGCGATCGGGGCAGGGTTTATGGCTACACCTTC
>TRBV29-1|TRBJ2-1|few|NA
CSVRIRVGGPSNEQFF
TGCAGCGTTCGGATCCGGGTGGGGGGGCCTTCCAATGAGCAGTTCTTC
>TRBV6-1|TRBJ2-5|many|TRBD2
CASSPGPGREYQETQYF
TGTGCCAGCAGTCCAGGTCCCGGGAGGGAGTACCAAGAGACCCAGTACTTC
>TRBV15|TRBJ2-1|NA|TRBD2
CATSRDGTSLYDEQFF
TGTGCCACCAGCAGAGATGGGACTAGCCTGTACGATGAGCAGTTCTTC
>TRBV28|TRBJ2-5|NA|NA
CASRALGLDQYF
TGTGCCAGCAGAGCCCTAGGTTTAGACCAGTACTTC
>TRBV7-2|TRBJ2-7|NA|NA
CASSPTGVEQYF
TGTGCCAGCAGCCCGACAGGTGTCGAGCAGTACTTC
>TRBV20-1|TRBJ1-2|NA|TRBD1
CSALGTGYGYTF
TGCAGTGCTCTCGGGACAGGCTATGGCTACACCTTC
>TRBV7-9|TRBJ2-5|few|TRBD1
CASSLIGQGGQTQYF
TGTGCCAGCAGCTTGATCGGACAGGGGGGACAGACCCAGTACTTC
>TRBV7-9|TRBJ2-1|many|TRBD2
CASSFAGLAPNNEQFF
TGTGCCAGCAGCTTTGCCGGACTAGCGCCAAACAATGAGCAGTTCTTC
>TRBV5-1|TRBJ2-2|NA|TRBD1
CASNPAGQGLTGELFF
TGCGCCAGCAACCCCGCGGGACAGGGGCTTACCGGGGAGCTGTTTTTT
>TRBV6-2/TRBV6-3|TRBJ2-1|NA|TRBD2
CASSSLAGVPFF
TGTGCCAGCAGTTCACTAGCGGGAGTTCCGTTCTTC
>TRBV24-1|TRBJ2-6|few|NA
CATSDSPPGEDGANVLTF
TGTGCCACCAGTGATTCACCCCCAGGGGAGGATGGGGCCAACGTCCTGACTTTC
>TRBV6-2/TRBV6-3|TRBJ2-1|NA|TRBD2
CASRRTSGSRHNEQFF
TGTGCCAGCAGGCGGACTAGCGGGTCCAGACACAATGAGCAGTTCTTC
>TRBV7-8|TRBJ2-1|many|TRBD1
CASSSRQGVPSF
TGTGCCAGCAGCTCCCGACAGGGGGTCCCGAGCTTC
>TRBV7-8|TRBJ2-5|NA|TRBD2
CASSSATSGRAETQYF
TGTGCCAGCAGCTCCGCAACTAGCGGGAGAGCGGAGACCCAGTACTTC